These 7 T cell receptor beta chains were sequenced from one sample in a study of T cell repertoires in cytomegalovirus infection. Their recognized antigens are unknown. TCRdb reanalysed the reads using MiXCR and keeps one entry per CDR3 protein. The sample has under 850,000 distinct CDR3 sequences, around 31% seen once. Source: cultured PBMCs, taken from culture after CMV antigen stimulation. Receptors originate from a human donor in good health (CMV status not recorded). Some clones in this sample may be carry-over from other donors' samples.

This clonotype has ten or more counts. The gene calls are TRBV7-8 and TRBJ2-6; 7 positions match TRBD1. This CDR3 is built from 17 residues. Germline trimming cut 5 bases from V and 4 bases from J; bases unmatched to any gene: 11. The germline V gene has CDR1 SGHVS and CDR2 FQNEAQ. The CDR3 reads CASSRGRGRMGANVLTF. DNA for the CDR3: TGTGCCAGCAGCCGTGGTAGGGGGCGCATGGGGGCCAACGTCCTGACTTTC.

This chain connects TRBV7-8 to TRBJ2-1; possibly TRBD2 for D (6 bases). Germline-derived CDR1 and CDR2 are SGHVS and FQNEAQ. This CDR3 contains 14 residues. V lost 5 bases to trimming and J lost 6 bases, with 14 bases between them. The CDR3 nucleotides are TGTGCCAGCAGCAGGGACTCGTTTGGCAATGAGCAGTTCTTC. This translates into CASSRDSFGNEQFF.

The DNA for the CDR3 is TGTGCCACTAACCCTCGGGGACATGAGCAGTTCTTC. Its protein is CATNPRGHEQFF. J is TRBJ2-1 and V is TRBV6-2 or TRBV6-3, with D tentatively TRBD1 or TRBD2 (5 bases each). Per the germline V gene, CDR1 is MNHEY and CDR2 is SVGEGT. Trimming removed 10 bases at V and 8 bases at J, with 15 bases between. This CDR3 has 12 residues.

The J gene is TRBJ2-1, the V gene TRBV7-9; 9 nucleotides line up with TRBD2. The trim removed 4 bases at V and 13 bases at J, leaving 5 bases unmatched. The CDR3 loop spans 12 amino acids. Germline V gene sequence: CDR1 SEHNR, CDR2 FQNEAQ (reference sequence). For the CDR3, the DNA is TGTGCCAGCAGCTCGGGACTAGCAGCTCAGTTCTTC. Translated, it gives CASSSGLAAQFF.

The chain uses TRBV5-1 and TRBJ1-2, with 10 bases lining up with TRBD1. This CDR3 is 17 amino acids long. Trimming at V came to 4 bases and at J to 3 bases, leaving 12 bases not matched to a gene. Germline V CDR1 and CDR2: SGHRS, YFSETQ. The CDR3 here is CASSRWTGGSGYYGYTF. The CDR3, as DNA: TGCGCCAGCAGCCGCTGGACAGGGGGTAGTGGGTACTATGGCTACACCTTC.

The gene calls are TRBV7-9 and TRBJ2-5, with 8 bases lining up with TRBD1. J lost 5 bases, V lost 8 bases, and 7 bases had no gene match. The germline gives CDR1 SEHNR, CDR2 FQNEAQ (reference sequence). The CDR3 loop spans 13 amino acids. CDR3 region: CASRDRHKETQYF. DNA of the CDR3: TGTGCCAGCCGGGACAGGCATAAGGAGACCCAGTACTTC.

The chain carries TRBV7-2 and TRBJ2-1; no firm D call. The CDR3 is 14 amino acids. The germline gives CDR1 SGHTA, CDR2 FQGNSA. V dropped 3 bases and J dropped 7 bases, with 13 bases sitting between them. CDR3 protein: CASSFRGPENEQFF. The CDR3 DNA is TGTGCCAGCAGCTTCCGAGGCCCCGAGAATGAGCAGTTCTTC. The variable domain in full, completed from reference TRBV7-2 and TRBJ2-1, reads GAGVSQSPSNKVTEKGKDVELRCDPISGHTALYWYRQSLGQGLEFLIYFQGNSAPDKSGLPSDRFSAERTGGSVSTLTIQRTQQEDSAVYLCASSFRGPENEQFFGPGTRLTVL.